Listed below are T cell receptor beta chains from one sample, sequenced in a study of blood T cell repertoires in COVID-19. Clones were sequenced by immunoSEQ multiplex PCR, and TCRdb holds only the in-frame ones, with some missing. The sample includes around 130,000 clones, 84% of them seen just once. The sample was peripheral blood. Source of these receptors: a woman aged 60-75 years with acute or convalescent COVID-19. The CDR3 runs from the conserved cysteine through the conserved F or W. The D gene is left open where the match is weak. Clone size is given for some rows only: seen once, a few or many times, or a class if the clone is expanded.

J gene | V gene | D gene | clone size | CDR3 DNA | CDR3 protein
TRBJ1-3 | TRBV10-1 | - | once | TGCGCCAGCACTCCGGACAGCGGACCTGGAAACACCATATATTTT | CASTPDSGPGNTIYF
TRBJ1-2 | TRBV7-9 | - | - | TGTGCCAGCAGTTCGGATGGCTACACCTTC | CASSSDGYTF
TRBJ1-5 | TRBV6-6 | - | few | TGTGCCAGCAGTTACGGGGGGAATCAGCCCCAGCATTTT | CASSYGGNQPQHF
TRBJ1-6 | TRBV5-1 | - | - | TGCGCCAGCAGCGCCCAGGACAGTAATTCACCCCTCCACTTT | CASSAQDSNSPLHF
TRBJ1-1 | TRBV7-3 | - | once | TGTGCCAGCAGCTCCGAGCGGAACACTGAAGCTTTCTTT | CASSSERNTEAFF
TRBJ1-1 | TRBV9 | TRBD1 | - | TGTGCCAGCAGCGTGAGGGGCGTGGGACAGGGGGAAGGAGGGACTGAAGCTTTCTTT | CASSVRGVGQGEGGTEAFF
TRBJ2-5 | TRBV18 | - | - | TGTGCCAGCTCACCAAACAGGCAAGAGACCCAGTACTTC | CASSPNRQETQYF
TRBJ1-2 | TRBV5-6 | TRBD1 | - | TGTGCCAGCACCAAGGACAGGATGGGCGGCTACACCTTC | CASTKDRMGGYTF
TRBJ1-1 | TRBV6-6 | - | - | TGTGCCAGCGGACACTCGAACACTGAAGCTTTCTTT | CASGHSNTEAFF
TRBJ1-5 | TRBV13 | - | - | TGTGCCAGCGGAGTTTTCAATCAGCCCCAGCATTTT | CASGVFNQPQHF
TRBJ1-6 | TRBV28 | - | - | TGTGCCAGCAGTTCCCCCGGTAGTACTAATTCACCCCTCCACTTT | CASSSPGSTNSPLHF
TRBJ2-7 | TRBV27 | TRBD1 | - | TGTGCCAGCAGCAAACCGGGACAGGGGGGTTCCCCCCGATCTACGAGGGAGCAGTACTTC | CASSKPGQGGSPRSTREQYF
TRBJ2-3 | TRBV6-2/TRBV6-3 | - | - | TGTGCCAGCAGCCTCCGGCGGGGTACGCAGTATTTT | CASSLRRGTQYF
TRBJ2-5 | TRBV3-1/TRBV3-2 | - | once | TGTGCCAGCAGCCAGAGAGGAACCCAGTACTTC | CASSQRGTQYF
TRBJ2-5 | TRBV10-3 | TRBD2 | - | TGTGCCATCAGTATAGCGGGGGGCATTCAAGAGACCCAGTACTTC | CAISIAGGIQETQYF
TRBJ2-3 | TRBV5-1 | TRBD2 | - | TGCGCCAGCAATTTAGCGGGGGGCACAGATACGCAGTATTTT | CASNLAGGTDTQYF
TRBJ2-2 | TRBV9 | TRBD2 | - | TGTGCCAGCAGCGTCGCCGCGGGGGGAAGCGGGGAGCTGTTTTTT | CASSVAAGGSGELFF
TRBJ1-3 | TRBV12-3/TRBV12-4 | - | - | TGTGCCAGCAGTTTTAAGCGGGGAGGCACCATATATTTT | CASSFKRGGTIYF
TRBJ2-3 | TRBV29-1 | - | - | TGCAGCGTTGCCGCGAGCTCGCTATCAGATACGCAGTATTTT | CSVAASSLSDTQYF
TRBJ1-3 | TRBV14 | TRBD1 | - | TGTGCCAGCAGCTTGGACAGGGCGAACACCATATATTTT | CASSLDRANTIYF
TRBJ1-2 | TRBV7-3 | TRBD1 | - | TGTGCCAGCAGCCTATTGACAGGGGCGGACTATGGCTACACCTTC | CASSLLTGADYGYTF
TRBJ2-5 | TRBV19 | TRBD2 | - | TGTGCCAGTAGTCCGGGACTAGCGGGGGCCAAGACCCAGTACTTC | CASSPGLAGAKTQYF
TRBJ2-1 | TRBV25-1 | - | - | TGTGCCAGCAGTATACAGGCATCCAGCTCCTACAATGAGCAGTTCTTC | CASSIQASSSYNEQFF
TRBJ1-6 | TRBV5-4 | - | - | TGTGCCAGCAGCTTGCAGGGGCGTAATAATTCACCCCTCCACTTT | CASSLQGRNNSPLHF
TRBJ1-2 | TRBV4-2 | - | - | TGTGCCAGCAGCCAAGTGGGAAAAGCAGGGAATGATGGCTACACCTTC | CASSQVGKAGNDGYTF
TRBJ1-3 | TRBV18 | - | - | TGTGCCAGCTCACCCCGGGTTACAAGTGGAAACACCATATATTTT | CASSPRVTSGNTIYF
TRBJ1-2 | TRBV5-1 | TRBD1 | many | TGCGCCAGCAGCTATAACGACAGGGGGCTCGGCTACACCTTC | CASSYNDRGLGYTF
TRBJ2-7 | TRBV19 | TRBD2 | - | TGTGCCAGTAGTCCTGCGCGGGCTAGCGGGGCCCACGAGCAGTACTTC | CASSPARASGAHEQYF
TRBJ1-1 | TRBV7-6 | - | - | TGTGCCAGCAGCCCTGGGGCGGCGAACACTGAAGCTTTCTTT | CASSPGAANTEAFF
TRBJ2-4 | TRBV18 | TRBD1 | - | TGTGCCAGCTCACTCGCCGGGACAGACAAAAACATTCAGTACTTC | CASSLAGTDKNIQYF